The clone carrying this TCR beta chain was recorded many times. Template was genomic DNA; TCR beta CDR3 amplified in two multiplex PCR rounds. Primers were specific to each TRBV and TRBJ gene in first-round PCR. MiXCR, applied by TCRdb to the multiplex PCR reads, yields one record per CDR3 protein. The top ten hold approximately 26% of the sample, which has almost 40,000 distinct CDR3 sequences, approximately 25% seen once. The entry originates in a study of prognosis after radiotherapy for stage I lung cancer. The CDR3 loop spans 16 amino acids. In germline, CDR1 is PRHDT, CDR2 FYEKMQ (reference sequence). The junction had 5 bases not matched to a gene; V was cut back by 4 bases and J by 0 bases.

The V and J genes are TRBV13 and TRBJ2-3; 9 nucleotides match TRBD2. This TCR derives from a donor aged 50 or older with non-small cell lung cancer. The starting material was PBMCs, obtained before or after stereotactic body radiation therapy (not recorded which). The CDR3 DNA sequence: TGTGCCAGCAGCTCAGGACTAGCGAGTAGCACAGATACGCAGTATTTT. This encodes CASSSGLASSTDTQYF.